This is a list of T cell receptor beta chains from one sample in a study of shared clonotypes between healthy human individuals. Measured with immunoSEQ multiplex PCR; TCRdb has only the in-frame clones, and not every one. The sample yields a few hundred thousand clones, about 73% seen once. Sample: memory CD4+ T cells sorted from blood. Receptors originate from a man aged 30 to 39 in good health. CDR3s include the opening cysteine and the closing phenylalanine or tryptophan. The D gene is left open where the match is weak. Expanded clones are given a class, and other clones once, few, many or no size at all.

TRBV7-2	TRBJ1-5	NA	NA	TGTGCCAGCAGTCTACCGACGAGTCAGCCCCAGCATTTT	CASSLPTSQPQHF
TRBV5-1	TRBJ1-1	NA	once	TGCGCCAGCAGCCCGGGACGGATGAACACTGAAGCTTTCTTT	CASSPGRMNTEAFF
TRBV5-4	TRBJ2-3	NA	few	TGTGCCAGCAGCTTGTCCTTGGGTGCAGATACGCAGTATTTT	CASSLSLGADTQYF
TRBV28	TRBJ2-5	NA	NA	TGTGCCAGCAGTAGGGGAGACCAAGAGACCCAGTACTTC	CASSRGDQETQYF
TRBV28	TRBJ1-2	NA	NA	TGTGCCAGCAGTTTACTGGGGCAACCCCGGGACTATGGCTACACCTTC	CASSLLGQPRDYGYTF
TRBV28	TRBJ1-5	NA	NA	TGTGCCAGCAGTTTATGGGAGGGGCTGGGAGGCAATCAGCCCCAGCATTTT	CASSLWEGLGGNQPQHF
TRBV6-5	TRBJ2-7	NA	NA	TGTGCCAGCAGGAGGACACGGGGAAGGCTCGAGCAGTACTTC	CASRRTRGRLEQYF
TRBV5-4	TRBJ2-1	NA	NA	TGTGCCAGCAGCTTGGGTGGGAGGGGGCCCTACAATGAGCAGTTCTTC	CASSLGGRGPYNEQFF
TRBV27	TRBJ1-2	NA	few	TGTGCCAGCAGCCCGACCCTCTTTGGACACTATGGCTACACCTTC	CASSPTLFGHYGYTF
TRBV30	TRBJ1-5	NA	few	TGTGCCTGGATGGGCCTTACAGGGACCCAGCATTTT	CAWMGLTGTQHF
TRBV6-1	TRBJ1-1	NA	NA	TGTGCCAGCAGTACACAGGCTTGGGACACTGAAGCTTTCTTT	CASSTQAWDTEAFF
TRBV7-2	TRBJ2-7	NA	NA	TGTGCCAGCAGCTCCCGGGACCGCATTCCCTACGAGCAGTACTTC	CASSSRDRIPYEQYF
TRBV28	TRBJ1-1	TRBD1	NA	TGTGCCAGCACCAACGGACAGGCGGGCTTCGGTGAAGCTTTCTTT	CASTNGQAGFGEAFF
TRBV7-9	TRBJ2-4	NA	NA	TGTGCCAGCAGCTCCATCTTAGCCTTTCAGTACTTC	CASSSILAFQYF
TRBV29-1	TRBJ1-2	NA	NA	TGCAGCGTTTTAGTGAACCCAGCTAACTATGGCTACACCTTC	CSVLVNPANYGYTF
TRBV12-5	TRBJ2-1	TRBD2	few	TGTGCTAGTGGCTCCCTGGGACTAGCGGGAGCGAGTGAGCAGTTCTTC	CASGSLGLAGASEQFF
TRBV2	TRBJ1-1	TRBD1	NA	TGTGCCAGCAGCGAAACGGGACAGCTGACCTTCTTT	CASSETGQLTFF
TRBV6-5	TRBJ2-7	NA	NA	TGTGCCAGCAGGTCCGGGACTTCCGAGCAGTACTTC	CASRSGTSEQYF
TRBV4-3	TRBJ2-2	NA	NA	TGCGCCAGCAGCCAGGAGGGCTTAACCGGGGAGCTGTTTTTT	CASSQEGLTGELFF
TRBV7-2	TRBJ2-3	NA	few	TGTGCCAGCAGCTCACTCCAGTATACGCAGTATTTT	CASSSLQYTQYF
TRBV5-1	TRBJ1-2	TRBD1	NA	TGCGCCAGCAGCCCCGGGACAGCCTTTGGCTATGGCTACACCTTC	CASSPGTAFGYGYTF
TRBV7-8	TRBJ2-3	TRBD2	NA	TGTGCCAGCAGCTTAGAGGGGACTAGCGGCACAGATACGCAGTATTTT	CASSLEGTSGTDTQYF
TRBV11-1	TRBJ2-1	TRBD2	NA	TGTGCCAGCAGCTTGAGCGGGGCTCTCTTCTTC	CASSLSGALFF
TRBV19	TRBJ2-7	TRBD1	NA	TGTGCCAGTAGTGTGACAGGGACGGGCTACGAGCAGTACTTC	CASSVTGTGYEQYF
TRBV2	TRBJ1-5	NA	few	TGTGCCAGCAGTGAAAAAGAGGCGAATCAGCCCCAGCATTTT	CASSEKEANQPQHF
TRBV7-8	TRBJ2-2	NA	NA	TGTGCCAGCAGCCCCTACAGGGTTCCGTCCGGGGAGCTGTTTTTT	CASSPYRVPSGELFF
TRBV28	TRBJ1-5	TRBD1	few	TGTGCCAGCAGTTTGTACAGGGGCGATCAGCCCCAGCATTTT	CASSLYRGDQPQHF
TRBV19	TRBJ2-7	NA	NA	TGTGCCAGTAGTAGAGAAAACTCCTACGAGCAGTACTTC	CASSRENSYEQYF
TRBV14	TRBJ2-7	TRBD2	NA	TGTGCCAGCAGTCTTCGACTAGCAAGCCACGAGCAGTACTTC	CASSLRLASHEQYF
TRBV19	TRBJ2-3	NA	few	TGTGCCAGTAGTAGTGGTACTAGCACAGATACGCAGTATTTT	CASSSGTSTDTQYF
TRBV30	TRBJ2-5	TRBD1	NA	TGTGCCTGGAGTAGGGACAGCCAAGAGACCCAGTACTTC	CAWSRDSQETQYF
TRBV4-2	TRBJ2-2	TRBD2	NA	TGTGCCAGCAGCCAAGATTGGGGGGGAACCACCGGGGAGCTGTTTTTT	CASSQDWGGTTGELFF
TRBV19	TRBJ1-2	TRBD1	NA	TGTGCCAGCTCGACAGGGGGAGGTGACTATGGCTACACCTTC	CASSTGGGDYGYTF
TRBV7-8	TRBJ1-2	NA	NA	TGTGCCAGCAGCTTGACTGGACAATGGGCGGTGGGCTACACCTTC	CASSLTGQWAVGYTF
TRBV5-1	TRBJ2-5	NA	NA	TGCGCCAGCAGCTTGGGCCCCAATAAAGGGGAGACCCAGTACTTC	CASSLGPNKGETQYF
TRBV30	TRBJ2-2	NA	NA	TGTGCCTGGAGCCCCCATTCTACCGGGGAGCTGTTTTTT	CAWSPHSTGELFF